The next 30 T cell receptor beta chains were all read from a single sample in a study of CD8 T cells in Susac syndrome. The RNA input was roughly 0.45 to 1 ug, and it was reverse transcribed with random hexamers. Via MiXCR, TCRdb re-called the immunoSEQ multiplex PCR reads, giving one row per CDR3 protein. Altogether about 71,000 distinct CDR3 sequences are present, 93% being singletons, with the ten largest covering roughly 0.16%. The sequenced sample was CD4+ T cells from PBMCs. These TCRs come from a human donor with Susac syndrome.

The J gene is TRBJ1-4, the V gene TRBV28; TRBD1 agrees at 9 bases. Germline-derived CDR1 and CDR2 are MDHEN and SYDVKM. This CDR3 has 15 residues. J lost 6 bases, V lost 0 bases, and 2 bases had no gene match. For the CDR3, the DNA is TGTGCCAGCAGTTTATGGGACAGGGGTTATGAAAAACTGTTTTTT. Protein: CASSLWDRGYEKLFF.

V gene TRBV28 combines with J gene TRBJ2-1; TRBD1 matches 11 bases. Trimming at V came to 5 bases and at J to 6 bases, leaving 6 bases not matched to a gene. The CDR3 is 15 residues long. Per germline, CDR1 MDHEN and CDR2 SYDVKM. CDR3 DNA sequence: TGTGCCAGCAGTAAGGCCGGGACAGGGGGCAATGAGCAGTTCTTC. Protein sequence: CASSKAGTGGNEQFF.

The V call is TRBV24-1, the J call TRBJ2-1, with D perhaps matching TRBD1 (6 bases). The germline V gene encodes CDR1 KGHDR and CDR2 SFDVKD. Trimming cost V 3 bases and J 12 bases, with 20 bases left between them. This CDR3 spans 15 amino acids. The CDR3 nucleotides read TGTGCCACCAGTGATCATTCCCGACAGGACCCTGGGCAGTTCTTC. As protein: CATSDHSRQDPGQFF.

The rearrangement links TRBV30 to TRBJ2-7, with TRBD1 as a possible D gene (6 bases). Germline V gene data show CDR1 as GTSNPN and CDR2 as SVGIG (reference sequence). V lost 0 bases, J lost 2 bases, and 14 bases lay in between. This CDR3 contains 15 residues. The CDR3 sequence: CAWSVLGRDTYEQYF. The DNA for the CDR3 is TGTGCCTGGAGTGTACTGGGCAGGGACACCTACGAGCAGTACTTC.

This clonotype was counted a few times. CDR3 sequence (DNA): TGTGCCAGCAAACTCTCGCGTCTCGGGGTCAAGCAGTACTTC. Its translation: CASKLSRLGVKQYF. V usage is TRBV6-1 and J usage is TRBJ2-7; D is possibly TRBD2 (5 bases). CDR3 length: 14 residues. Trimming removed 7 bases from V and 8 bases from J, with 21 bases in between. Germline lookup yields CDR1 MNHNS and CDR2 SASEGT.

The chain has TRBV3-1 and TRBJ1-2; possible D gene TRBD1, 6 bases. The length of the CDR3 is 14 residues. V shed 4 bases and J shed 4 bases, with 13 bases lying between them. Germline V lookup: CDR1 LGHDT, CDR2 YNNKEL (reference sequence). CDR3 DNA: TGTGCCAGCAGCCTACCGGGGGGCTCCTATGGCTACACCTTC. The encoded protein is CASSLPGGSYGYTF.

A single count supports this clonotype. This chain connects TRBV3-1 to TRBJ1-5; D unresolved. V was shortened by 6 bases and J by 3 bases, with 18 bases between the two germline ends. CDR3 size: 16 residues. Germline V gives CDR1 LGHDT, CDR2 YNNKEL (reference sequence). The CDR3 nucleotides are TGTGCCAGCAGTCCCCGGGGTATAGGCCCCAATCAGCCCCAGCATTTT. This encodes CASSPRGIGPNQPQHF.

This rearrangement joins TRBV12-3 or TRBV12-4 to TRBJ2-7; D ambiguous. Trimming pared 2 bases from V and 6 bases from J, leaving 11 bases between. CDR3 length equals 13 residues. CDR3 nucleotides: TGTGCCAGCAGTTTACAGGCCTTGGGCGAGCAGTACTTC. Translating it yields CASSLQALGEQYF.

This rearrangement joins TRBV5-6 to TRBJ2-3; D is possibly TRBD1 (5 bases). Trimming removed 5 bases at V and 4 bases at J, with 11 bases between. CDR1 is SGHDT, CDR2 YYEEEE, per germline. This CDR3 spans 13 amino acids. The CDR3 region is CASRTRVPDTQYF. CDR3 coding DNA: TGTGCCAGCAGAACCAGGGTACCAGATACGCAGTATTTT.

This chain uses TRBV30 with TRBJ1-5; no clear D. Trimming took 4 bases from V and 0 from J, leaving 7 bases between them. The CDR3 extends over 13 amino acids. Germline V gene data show CDR1 as GTSNPN and CDR2 as SVGIG (reference sequence). In nucleotides, the CDR3 is TGTGCCTGGAACAGCAATAGCAATCAGCCCCAGCATTTT. Protein product: CAWNSNSNQPQHF.

This sequence joins TRBV28 and TRBJ1-2; D is unclear. The CDR3 extends over 15 amino acids. Trimming took 5 bases from V and 0 from J, leaving 13 bases between them. Germline CDR1 is MDHEN and CDR2 is SYDVKM. The CDR3 is CASSPAFTANYGYTF. In DNA, the CDR3 is TGTGCCAGCAGTCCCGCTTTCACCGCTAACTATGGCTACACCTTC.

The gene calls are TRBV4-1 and TRBJ1-6, with 9 bases aligning to TRBD1. Per the germline V gene, CDR1 is MGHRA and CDR2 is YSYEKL. Trimming at V came to 4 bases and at J to 5 bases, leaving 3 bases not matched to a gene. This CDR3 is built from 15 residues. Written as DNA, the CDR3 is TGCGCCAGCAGCCCCCGGGACAGGGATAATTCACCCCTCCACTTT. Protein product: CASSPRDRDNSPLHF.

The gene calls are TRBV4-3 and TRBJ2-3; TRBD2 agrees at 7 bases. Germline V lookup: CDR1 LGHNA, CDR2 YSLEER. Trimming removed 0 bases from V and 2 bases from J; junction bases left unmatched: 8. The CDR3 has 17 residues. The chain's CDR3 is CASSQDQEERDTDTQYF. In DNA, the CDR3 is TGCGCCAGCAGCCAAGATCAGGAGGAGCGGGACACAGATACGCAGTATTTT.

The chain carries TRBV28 and TRBJ2-7; weak D call: TRBD2 (5 bases). V gave up 5 bases and J gave up 6 bases, with 23 bases separating them. The CDR3 is 16 amino acids. Germline values: CDR1 MDHEN, CDR2 SYDVKM. The CDR3 protein is CASSKRNAGLEGEQYF. As DNA, the CDR3 is TGTGCCAGCAGTAAAAGAAATGCGGGCCTCGAGGGCGAGCAGTACTTC.

The chain carries TRBV6-6 and TRBJ1-2; 8 positions agree with TRBD1. Germline V gene lookup returns CDR1 MNHNY and CDR2 SVGAGI (reference sequence). V lost 8 bases, J lost 2 bases, and 4 bases stayed unmatched. This CDR3 has 13 residues. CDR3 bases: TGTGCCAGCTGGGACAGGTCAAACTATGGCTACACCTTC. As protein: CASWDRSNYGYTF.

The rearrangement links TRBV5-1 to TRBJ2-3, with 9 positions matching TRBD2. Germline CDR1 reads SGHRS; CDR2 reads YFSETQ. The CDR3 is made up of 17 amino acids. Losses at the gene ends were 1 base for V and 0 bases for J; bases not matched to a gene: 6. This CDR3 reads CASSLRTSAASTDTQYF. Written as DNA, the CDR3 is TGCGCCAGCAGCTTGAGGACTAGCGCGGCGAGCACAGATACGCAGTATTTT.

The chain recombines TRBV18 with TRBJ2-7; 10 bases align to TRBD1. Trimming removed 4 bases from V and 0 bases from J; junction bases left unmatched: 12. This CDR3 has 18 residues. Looked up from germline, CDR1 is KGHSH and CDR2 is LQKENI. CDR3 region: CASSLSYWDRGSSYEQYF. In nucleotides, the CDR3 is TGTGCCAGCTCACTCAGTTACTGGGACAGGGGATCCTCCTACGAGCAGTACTTC. The variable domain in full, with the rest retrieved from reference TRBV18 and TRBJ2-7, is NAGVMQNPRHLVRRRGQEARLRCSPMKGHSHVYWYRQLPEEGLKFMVYLQKENIIDESGMPKERFSAEFPKEGPSILRIQQVVRGDSAAYFCASSLSYWDRGSSYEQYFGPGTRLTVT.

This clonotype came up once. This rearrangement joins TRBV7-9 to TRBJ2-3; a possible D gene is TRBD2 (5 bases). This CDR3 has 15 amino acids. V gave up 4 bases and J gave up 0 bases, with 11 bases separating them. CDR1 is SEHNR, CDR2 FQNEAQ, per germline (reference sequence). CDR3 loop: CASSSREGSTDTQYF. In nucleotides, the CDR3 is TGTGCCAGCAGCTCCCGCGAGGGCAGCACAGATACGCAGTATTTT.

J is TRBJ2-2 and V is TRBV7-6; D possibly matches TRBD1 or TRBD2 (5 bases each). This CDR3 has 16 amino acids. Trimming cost V 5 bases and J 7 bases, with 20 bases left between them. Per germline, CDR1 SGHVS and CDR2 FNYEAQ. CDR3: CASSRQEGPMGGELFF. In DNA form, the CDR3 reads TGTGCCAGCAGCCGACAAGAGGGACCCATGGGCGGGGAGCTGTTTTTT. The whole variable domain, filled in from reference TRBV7-6 and TRBJ2-2, reads GAGVSQSPRYKVTKRGQDVALRCDPISGHVSLYWYRQALGQGPEFLTYFNYEAQQDKSGLPNDRFSAERPEGSISTLTIQRTEQRDSAMYRCASSRQEGPMGGELFFGEGSRLTVL.

The rearrangement uses TRBV14 and TRBJ1-1, with unresolved D. CDR1 SGHDN and CDR2 FVKESK come from the germline V gene. The length of the CDR3 is 14 residues. V was shortened by 4 bases and J by 2 bases, with 11 bases between the two germline ends. CDR3 nucleotide sequence: TGTGCCAGCAGCCTCGGGGTCCCCAACACTGAAGCTTTCTTT. The encoded protein is CASSLGVPNTEAFF.

V usage is TRBV5-1 and J usage is TRBJ2-2; no reliable D call. The germline V and J ends were trimmed by 0 bases and 5 bases, with 14 bases remaining between them. The CDR3 is 16 amino acids. The germline gives CDR1 SGHRS, CDR2 YFSETQ. The CDR3 here is CASSLAPNFGTGELFF. CDR3 coding DNA: TGCGCCAGCAGCTTGGCCCCTAACTTTGGGACCGGGGAGCTGTTTTTT. Full variable domain (remainder filled in from reference TRBV5-1 and TRBJ2-2): KAGVTQTPRYLIKTRGQQVTLSCSPISGHRSVSWYQQTPGQGLQFLFEYFSETQRNKGNFPGRFSGRQFSNSRSEMNVSTLELGDSALYLCASSLAPNFGTGELFFGEGSRLTVL.

V usage is TRBV3-1 and J usage is TRBJ1-2, with TRBD1 as a possible D gene (5 bases). The CDR3 runs to 14 residues. V lost 4 bases to trimming and J lost 7 bases, with 16 bases between them. Germline-derived CDR1 and CDR2 are LGHDT and YNNKEL (reference sequence). The CDR3 DNA sequence: TGTGCCAGCAGCCGGCAGGGCATGCTTCTTGGCTACACCTTC. Translated, it gives CASSRQGMLLGYTF.

The V and J genes are TRBV4-2 and TRBJ2-5; no reliable D call. There are 14 residues in the CDR3. The germline CDR1 and CDR2 sequences are LGHNA and YNFKEQ. The germline V and J ends were trimmed by 1 base and 3 bases, with 9 bases remaining between them. CDR3 sequence reads: CASSQGNQKETQYF. The CDR3 DNA follows: TGTGCCAGCAGCCAAGGAAACCAGAAAGAGACCCAGTACTTC.

The chain carries TRBV5-1 and TRBJ2-1, with 7 nucleotides matching TRBD2. The CDR3 has 14 amino acids. Germline V gene lookup returns CDR1 SGHRS and CDR2 YFSETQ. Trimming took 0 bases from V and 7 from J; bases not matched to a gene: 4. The CDR3 nucleotides are TGCGCCAGCAGCTTGGACGGGGGAGGGAATGAGCAGTTCTTC. Amino acids: CASSLDGGGNEQFF.

The chain combines TRBV28 with TRBJ1-2, with D unclear. Between the trimmed V and J ends, which lost 8 bases and 1 base, there was a span of 11 bases. Per germline, CDR1 MDHEN and CDR2 SYDVKM. The CDR3 totals 13 residues. The CDR3 here is CASLGVSNYGYTF. The CDR3 region has the DNA TGTGCCAGCCTAGGAGTCAGTAACTATGGCTACACCTTC.

The V gene is TRBV28, the J gene TRBJ1-1; weak D call: TRBD1 (6 bases). The germline CDR1 and CDR2 sequences are MDHEN and SYDVKM. V lost 5 bases, J lost 7 bases, and 23 bases lay in between. The CDR3 covers 16 residues. CDR3 DNA sequence: TGTGCCAGCAGTCATACATCCTCAAATGACAGGTATGAAGCTTTCTTT. The encoded protein is CASSHTSSNDRYEAFF.

This CDR3 is CASSSPSRADTQYF. The DNA for the CDR3 is TGCGCCAGCAGCAGTCCTTCTAGGGCAGATACGCAGTATTTT. This chain connects TRBV5-1 to TRBJ2-3; D unclear. Germline CDR1 and CDR2: SGHRS and YFSETQ. The V gene lost 4 bases and the J gene lost 4 bases, with 13 bases spanning the gap. This CDR3 is 14 amino acids long.

DNA of the CDR3: TGTGCCAGCAGTTTTACAGGGGTAGGCTACACCTTC. Translated: CASSFTGVGYTF. The chain recombines TRBV28 with TRBJ1-2, with 7 nucleotides matching TRBD1. The CDR3 is 12 residues long. J lost 8 bases, V lost 3 bases, and 3 bases had no gene match. CDR1 is MDHEN, CDR2 SYDVKM, per germline.

The J gene is TRBJ1-2, the V gene TRBV6-5; 8 bases are a match to TRBD1. This CDR3 contains 14 residues. The junction had 7 bases not matched to a gene; V was cut back by 5 bases and J by 5 bases. Germline CDR1 is MNHEY and CDR2 is SVGAGI. The CDR3 here is CASSPRGRGYGYTF. The CDR3 coding sequence is TGTGCCAGCAGTCCCAGGGGGCGCGGATATGGCTACACCTTC.

The gene calls are TRBV20-1 and TRBJ2-7; TRBD1 agrees at 9 bases. This CDR3 is built from 13 residues. Looked up from germline, CDR1 is DFQATT and CDR2 is SNEGSKA (reference sequence). V lost 3 bases to trimming and J lost 3 bases; unmatched junction nucleotides: 3. As DNA, the CDR3 is TGCAGTGCTAGCGACAGGGGGGACTACGAGCAGTACTTC. Its protein product is CSASDRGDYEQYF.